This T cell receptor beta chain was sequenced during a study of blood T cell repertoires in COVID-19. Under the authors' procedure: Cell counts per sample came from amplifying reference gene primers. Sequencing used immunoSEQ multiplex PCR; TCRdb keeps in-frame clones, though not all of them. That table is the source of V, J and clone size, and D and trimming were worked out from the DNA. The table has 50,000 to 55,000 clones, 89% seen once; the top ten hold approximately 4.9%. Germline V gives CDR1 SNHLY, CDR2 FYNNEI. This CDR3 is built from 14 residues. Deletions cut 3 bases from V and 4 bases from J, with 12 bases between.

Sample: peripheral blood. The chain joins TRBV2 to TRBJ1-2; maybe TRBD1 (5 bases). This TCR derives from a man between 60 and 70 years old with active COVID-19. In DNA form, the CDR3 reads TGTGCCAGCAGTGAGCCCCAGGGAGGCTATGGCTACACCTTC. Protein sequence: CASSEPQGGYGYTF.